This TCR beta chain was found in a study of Graves' ophthalmopathy and Graves' hyperthyroidism. V dropped 1 base and J dropped 1 base, with 8 bases sitting between them. Germline V gene lookup returns CDR1 SGHAT and CDR2 FQNNGV. CDR3 size: 14 residues. Amplification from RNA transcripts yielded the TCR beta CDR3 regions. HTBI primers were used in a first-round RT-PCR, which preceded a second-round multiplex PCR. TCRdb itself ran the multiplex PCR reads through MiXCR, one entry per CDR3 protein. The data hold 900,000 to 1,200,000 distinct CDR3 sequences, with 35% to 40% observed a single time. Clinical symptoms and serum thyroxine were used for diagnosis; TRAb, thyroid ultrasound and orbital computed tomography were also relied on.

The sample taken for sequencing was peripheral blood or thyroid tissue (not recorded which). The origin of this receptor is an adult man with Graves' hyperthyroidism. The V call is TRBV11-2, the J call TRBJ2-7; D not resolved. The DNA of the CDR3 is TGTGCCAGCAGCTTAGTTATTGCTTCCTACGAGCAGTACTTC. Translating it yields CASSLVIASYEQYF.